What follows describes a single TCR beta chain. Its antigen is as yet unknown. The CDR3 consists of 13 residues. The V gene end was trimmed by 9 bases and the J gene end by 6 bases; junction bases not matched to a gene: 9. The V gene's germline CDR1 is MNHNS and CDR2 SASEGT. The record originates from a study of a mutant IDH1 vaccine in newly diagnosed glioma. Broader study findings: Pseudoprogression seemingly bore no relation to changes in top peripheral T cell clonotypes.

Time point noted: baseline, week 1 (first vaccination visit). The treatment is: pre-vaccination baseline after standard-of-care therapy. Data came from immunoSEQ multiplex PCR; TCRdb stores just in-frame clones and leaves some out. Seen here are some 19,000 clones, around 85% observed once, and the top ten hold 5.4%. Source: PBMCs, taken from a glioma patient treated with radiotherapy, temozolomide or both. This sequence joins TRBV6-1 and TRBJ2-7, with TRBD1 matching over 9 bases. This clonotype was obtained from a man between 35 and 55 years old with glioma. CDR3 loop: CASKDRGVGEQYF. Here the CDR3 DNA reads TGTGCCAGTAAGGACAGGGGAGTAGGCGAGCAGTACTTC.